Following are 31 T cell receptor beta chains from one sample sequenced in a study of blood T cell repertoires in COVID-19. The method was immunoSEQ multiplex PCR; TCRdb's version includes in-frame clones alone and lacks a portion of them. The sample carries roughly 230,000 clones, about 80% recorded once. What was sequenced was peripheral blood. The receptors here all came from a man over 45 with active or convalescent COVID-19.

The sample holds a few counts of this clone. The rearrangement links TRBV7-9 to TRBJ2-1; 10 positions match TRBD2. The germline gives CDR1 SEHNR, CDR2 FQNEAQ (reference sequence). With 5 bases clipped from V and 4 bases from J, the junction kept 11 bases outside the gene matches. This CDR3 contains 17 residues. The CDR3 DNA reads as TGTGCCAGCAGCGGAGGTCGTGGTAGCGGGGGGTACAATGAGCAGTTCTTC. As protein: CASSGGRGSGGYNEQFF.

The chain combines TRBV6-5 with TRBJ1-2; D is perhaps TRBD1 (5 bases). The V gene lost 5 bases and the J gene lost 0 bases, with 13 bases spanning the gap. From germline, CDR1 is MNHEY and CDR2 SVGAGI. CDR3 size: 15 residues. CDR3 loop: CASSPQGATNYGYTF. The CDR3 bases are TGTGCCAGCAGTCCTCAGGGTGCAACTAACTATGGCTACACCTTC.

The V call is TRBV5-1, the J call TRBJ1-4; no reliable D call. The CDR3 covers 16 residues. Trimming took off 0 bases at V and 0 bases at J, with 9 bases between the two ends. The germline V gene has CDR1 SGHRS and CDR2 YFSETQ. This chain's CDR3 is CASSLEAGSTNEKLFF. CDR3 in DNA: TGCGCCAGCAGCTTGGAGGCGGGTTCAACTAATGAAAAACTGTTTTTT.

This chain joins TRBV5-1 and TRBJ1-1; D perhaps matches TRBD1 (5 bases). V lost 4 bases and J lost 4, with 11 bases in between. This CDR3 contains 13 residues. The germline V gene encodes CDR1 SGHRS and CDR2 YFSETQ. The DNA for the CDR3 is TGCGCCAGCAGCCTTCCAGGGTCCACTGAAGCTTTCTTT. This translates into CASSLPGSTEAFF.

This clone has only one observation. The chain has TRBV27 and TRBJ2-1, with D possibly TRBD2 on 6 matching bases. V was shortened by 0 bases and J by 9 bases, with 9 bases between the two germline ends. In germline, CDR1 is MNHEY, CDR2 SMNVEV (reference sequence). This CDR3 region has 13 residues. CDR3 sequence reads: CASSLSSGGEQFF. In DNA, the CDR3 is TGTGCCAGCAGTTTATCGTCCGGGGGTGAGCAGTTCTTC.

The chain couples TRBV18 to TRBJ1-6; no firm D call. The V end was cut by 3 bases, the J end by 3 bases, with 3 bases between. Germline lookup yields CDR1 KGHSH and CDR2 LQKENI. The CDR3 is 13 amino acids. The CDR3 DNA reads as TGTGCCAGCTCACCCAACTATAATTCACCCCTCCACTTT. This codes for CASSPNYNSPLHF. The full variable domain, in which reference TRBV18 and TRBJ1-6 provide the parts outside the CDR3, is NAGVMQNPRHLVRRRGQEARLRCSPMKGHSHVYWYRQLPEEGLKFMVYLQKENIIDESGMPKERFSAEFPKEGPSILRIQQVVRGDSAAYFCASSPNYNSPLHFGNGTRLTVT.

The chain is built from TRBV6-5 and TRBJ1-4; TRBD1 matches 10 bases. The J segment lost 7 bases and the V segment lost 0 bases, leaving 5 bases of the junction unmatched. The germline gives CDR1 MNHEY, CDR2 SVGAGI. CDR3 length: 16 amino acids. The CDR3: CASSYSWTGGSEKLFF. DNA for the CDR3: TGTGCCAGCAGTTACTCTTGGACAGGGGGTTCTGAAAAACTGTTTTTT.

In this sample, this clone turned up a few times. The rearrangement links TRBV18 to TRBJ1-2; 7 bases are shared with TRBD1. The CDR3 spans 16 residues. Per the germline V gene, CDR1 is KGHSH and CDR2 is LQKENI. V lost 3 bases to trimming and J lost 1 base; unmatched junction nucleotides: 8. Written as DNA, the CDR3 is TGTGCCAGCTCACCTGAATACGGGACAGTTAACTATGGCTACACCTTC. Its translation is CASSPEYGTVNYGYTF.

The CDR3 reads CASSRLQGVGEKLFF. CDR3 DNA: TGTGCCAGCAGCCGCCTACAGGGGGTAGGTGAAAAACTGTTTTTT. The chain combines TRBV14 with TRBJ1-4, with 8 bases matching TRBD1. V trimming: 4 bases; J trimming: 7 bases; junction bases outside the gene matches: 8. The CDR3 totals 15 residues. The germline CDR1 and CDR2 sequences are SGHDN and FVKESK.

V usage is TRBV30 and J usage is TRBJ2-2; 10 bases map to TRBD2. Germline V gene data show CDR1 as GTSNPN and CDR2 as SVGIG (reference sequence). This CDR3 has 17 amino acids. After removal of 0 bases from V and 5 bases from J, the junction contained 9 bases not matched to a gene. The DNA for the CDR3 is TGTGCCTGGAGTGTCCCAGCGGGGGGGCCAGGGACCGGGGAGCTGTTTTTT. It translates to CAWSVPAGGPGTGELFF.

The chain has TRBV30 and TRBJ1-1; D gene uncertain. The CDR3 extends over 10 amino acids. V lost 0 bases to trimming and J lost 8 bases, with 4 bases between them. Germline CDR1 and CDR2: GTSNPN and SVGIG (reference sequence). The CDR3 sequence is CAWSVQEAFF. The DNA of the CDR3 is TGTGCCTGGAGTGTACAGGAAGCTTTCTTT.

The rearrangement uses TRBV9 and TRBJ2-7, with D possibly matching TRBD1 (5 bases). CDR3 length: 15 residues. Trimming took 0 bases from V and 3 from J, leaving 13 bases between them. The germline V gene encodes CDR1 SGDLS and CDR2 YYNGEE. CDR3 amino acids: CASSVGGEGYYEQYF. The CDR3 bases are TGTGCCAGCAGCGTAGGGGGCGAAGGGTACTACGAGCAGTACTTC.

This chain links TRBV5-8 with TRBJ1-2; 8 bases agree with TRBD1. The germline V gene has CDR1 SGHTS and CDR2 YDEGEE. V lost 0 bases and J lost 8; bases outside the gene matches: 0. CDR3 length equals 12 residues. The CDR3 DNA reads as TGTGCCAGCAGCTTGGCAGGGGGCGGCTACACCTTC. It encodes CASSLAGGGYTF.

The chain links TRBV6-5 to TRBJ1-1; D is unresolved. This CDR3 contains 12 residues. From germline, CDR1 is MNHEY and CDR2 SVGAGI. The V end was cut by 6 bases, the J end by 1 base, with 6 bases between. The chain's CDR3 is CASRGPNTEAFF. For the CDR3, the DNA is TGTGCCAGCAGGGGCCCGAACACTGAAGCTTTCTTT.

This clone was detected only once. The junction and the germline gene differ at one end; a read error may be behind it. The chain employs TRBV7-3 and TRBJ1-2; D is possibly TRBD1 (5 bases). The CDR3 extends over 16 amino acids. CDR1 and CDR2 from the germline V gene are SGHTA and FQGTGA. CDR3 sequence reads: CASSPAGDSTNYGYTF. DNA for the CDR3: TGTGCCAGCAGCCCCGCCGGGGACTCCACTAACTATGGCTATACCTTC.

V is TRBV5-3 and J is TRBJ2-7, with TRBD1 identical over 9 bases. TRBV5-3 is recorded as an ORF, its role being uncertain. V shed 4 bases, J shed 2 bases, and the junction held 10 bases outside the gene matches. This CDR3 is built from 16 residues. CDR3 sequence: CARSRTGDNYTYEQYF. The DNA for the CDR3 is TGTGCCAGAAGCCGGACAGGGGATAACTACACCTACGAGCAGTACTTC.

This chain uses TRBV7-2 with TRBJ2-7, with D possibly matching TRBD2 (5 bases). V was clipped by 2 bases and J by 0 bases, with 8 bases between them. Germline V lookup: CDR1 SGHTA, CDR2 FQGNSA. CDR3 size: 14 residues. The CDR3 is CASSLSGNSYEQYF. The CDR3 DNA reads TGTGCCAGCAGCTTATCCGGGAACTCCTACGAGCAGTACTTC.

For the CDR3, the DNA is TGTGCCACCTCAGGGGGCGGCCAAAGAGGGGGCTACACCTTC. The encoded protein is CATSGGGQRGGYTF. The chain has TRBV19 and TRBJ1-2, with TRBD1 matching over 8 bases. In germline, CDR1 is LNHDA, CDR2 SQIVND (reference sequence). There are 14 residues in the CDR3. After removal of 10 bases from V and 8 bases from J, the junction contained 15 bases not matched to a gene. Full variable domain (missing parts from reference TRBV19 and TRBJ1-2): DGGITQSPKYLFRKEGQNVTLSCEQNLNHDAMYWYRQDPGQGLRLIYYSQIVNDFQKGDIAEGYSVSREKKESFPLTVTSAQKNPTAFYLCATSGGGQRGGYTFGSGTRLTVV.

The chain employs TRBV7-9 and TRBJ1-5, with 7 bases fitting TRBD1. Looked up from germline, CDR1 is SEHNR and CDR2 is FQNEAQ (reference sequence). This CDR3 contains 16 residues. V was pared by 2 bases and J by 0 bases, with 4 bases of the junction left unmatched. The CDR3 DNA is TGTGCCAGCAGCTTACCCAACAGGGGTAGCAATCAGCCCCAGCATTTT. Translated: CASSLPNRGSNQPQHF.

In this sample, this clone turned up a few times. The rearrangement joins TRBV5-1 to TRBJ2-1; 11 bases line up with TRBD2. The CDR3 runs 16 residues. Germline V CDR1 and CDR2: SGHRS, YFSETQ. V lost 4 bases to trimming and J lost 6 bases; unmatched junction nucleotides: 9. The CDR3 sequence is CASSPQTSGAPNEQFF. DNA for the CDR3: TGCGCCAGCAGCCCACAGACTAGCGGGGCCCCCAATGAGCAGTTCTTC.

The gene calls are TRBV5-4 and TRBJ2-7, with 8 bases aligning to TRBD2. This CDR3 contains 15 residues. Unmatched junction bases numbered 6, after V lost 1 base and J lost 3 bases. CDR1 is SGHNT, CDR2 YYREEE, per germline (reference sequence). CDR3 sequence reads: CASSLTSGGHYEQYF. The CDR3 coding sequence is TGTGCCAGCAGCTTGACCAGCGGGGGTCACTACGAGCAGTACTTC.

This chain uses TRBV19 with TRBJ2-7; tentatively, D is TRBD1 (5 bases). V dropped 7 bases and J dropped 2 bases, with 9 bases sitting between them. CDR1 and CDR2 from the germline V gene are LNHDA and SQIVND (reference sequence). The CDR3 contains 12 residues. The CDR3 here is CASTDSTYEQYF. In DNA form, the CDR3 reads TGTGCCAGTACCGACAGTACCTACGAGCAGTACTTC.

The gene calls are TRBV28 and TRBJ1-5; TRBD1 is a possible D gene (6 bases). The CDR3 consists of 16 residues. CDR1 and CDR2 from the germline V gene are MDHEN and SYDVKM. V dropped 7 bases and J dropped 4 bases, with 20 bases sitting between them. CDR3 region: CASTPSGGPGNQPQHF. CDR3 DNA: TGTGCCAGCACCCCAAGCGGGGGGCCTGGGAATCAGCCCCAGCATTTT.

This clone was observed a few times. The same CDR3 is also encoded by other DNA sequences in this sample. The genes are TRBV5-1 and TRBJ2-2; 7 nucleotides align to TRBD1. Germline V CDR1 and CDR2: SGHRS, YFSETQ. The J segment lost 0 bases and the V segment lost 2 bases, leaving 4 bases of the junction unmatched. The CDR3 contains 16 residues. CDR3 DNA sequence: TGCGCCAGCAGCTTACAGGGGTTCGCGAACACCGGGGAGCTGTTTTTT. This translates into CASSLQGFANTGELFF.

The genes are TRBV10-3 and TRBJ1-6; no definite D call. The germline V gene has CDR1 ENHRY and CDR2 SYGVKD. The CDR3 is 16 amino acids. Trimming removed 2 bases from V and 0 bases from J, with 8 bases in between. The CDR3 nucleotides read TGTGCCATCAGTGAGGAAGGGAGCTCCTATAATTCACCCCTCCACTTT. Encoded protein: CAISEEGSSYNSPLHF.

The chain has TRBV7-2 and TRBJ2-5; 7 nucleotides match TRBD2. The CDR3 sequence is 13 residues long. Trimming cost V 5 bases and J 4 bases; bases outside gene matches: 4. Germline CDR1 is SGHTA and CDR2 is FQGNSA. In nucleotides, the CDR3 is TGTGCCAGCAGCGGAGTAGCGGGAGAGACCCAGTACTTC. Encoded protein: CASSGVAGETQYF. The complete variable domain, with remaining parts taken from reference TRBV7-2 and TRBJ2-5, reads GAGVSQSPSNKVTEKGKDVELRCDPISGHTALYWYRQSLGQGLEFLIYFQGNSAPDKSGLPSDRFSAERTGGSVSTLTIQRTQQEDSAVYLCASSGVAGETQYFGPGTRLLVL.

The chain employs TRBV28 and TRBJ1-4; D remains unclear. Germline V lookup: CDR1 MDHEN, CDR2 SYDVKM. The CDR3 totals 14 residues. V shed 6 bases and J shed 5 bases, with 13 bases lying between them. CDR3 amino acids: CASRLLSGNEKLFF. The DNA of the CDR3 is TGTGCCAGCAGATTGCTGTCGGGGAATGAAAAACTGTTTTTT.

The V call is TRBV5-1, the J call TRBJ2-1; 9 nucleotides agree with TRBD1. This CDR3 contains 19 residues. V shed 6 bases, J shed 0 bases, and the junction held 16 bases outside the gene matches. The germline CDR1 and CDR2 sequences are SGHRS and YFSETQ. The CDR3 coding sequence is TGCGCCAGCATCAGCTCGACGGACAGGGGTCCTCGCTCCTACAATGAGCAGTTCTTC. This translates into CASISSTDRGPRSYNEQFF.

The chain links TRBV5-1 to TRBJ1-4; no clear D. The CDR3 loop spans 14 amino acids. Germline V CDR1 and CDR2: SGHRS, YFSETQ. Trimming took off 3 bases at V and 4 bases at J, with 10 bases between the two ends. CDR3 sequence: CASSSTQVNEKLFF. The DNA of the CDR3 is TGCGCCAGCAGCTCGACGCAGGTTAATGAAAAACTGTTTTTT.

The chain is built from TRBV30 and TRBJ1-1; a possible D gene is TRBD1 (6 bases). CDR1 and CDR2 from the germline V gene are GTSNPN and SVGIG (reference sequence). The ends were cut back, 4 bases at V and 2 bases at J, with 11 bases in the middle. The CDR3 spans 13 residues. For the CDR3, the DNA is TGTGCCTGGAACAAGGACAGTAACACTGAAGCTTTCTTT. This codes for CAWNKDSNTEAFF.

This chain connects TRBV11-2 to TRBJ2-1, with D perhaps TRBD1 (6 bases). The length of the CDR3 is 14 residues. Germline loops: CDR1 SGHAT, CDR2 FQNNGV. V was pared by 0 bases and J by 6 bases, with 9 bases between. The CDR3 nucleotides read TGTGCCAGCAGCTTAGATGGGGGCAGCAATGAGCAGTTCTTC. Its translation is CASSLDGGSNEQFF.